Below are 18 T cell receptor beta chains sequenced from a single sample in a study of OX40 agonist ivuxolimab in advanced cancers. Sequencing used immunoSEQ multiplex PCR; TCRdb keeps in-frame clones, though not all of them. The table lists under 20,000 clones, around 86% of them singletons. The sample was CD4+ or CD8+ T cells sorted from blood, taken in a trial of the OX40 agonist ivuxolimab. The receptors come from an adult with an advanced solid tumor such as melanoma, head and neck, liver or kidney cancer.

J is TRBJ2-5 and V is TRBV7-9, with TRBD1 matching 9 bases. V shed 3 bases, J shed 14 bases, and the junction held 7 bases outside the gene matches. From germline, CDR1 is SEHNR and CDR2 FQNEAQ (reference sequence). This CDR3 is built from 12 residues. The CDR3, as DNA: TGTGCCAGCAGCTTCCTCCGGGACAGGGAATACTTC. Its translation is CASSFLRDREYF.

The rearrangement links TRBV27 to TRBJ2-1, with 7 bases aligning to TRBD1. V shed 2 bases and J 2 bases; nucleotides not matched to a gene: 3. This CDR3 is 15 amino acids long. Looked up from germline, CDR1 is MNHEY and CDR2 is SMNVEV (reference sequence). The CDR3 spells CASSLRGHAYNEQFF. The CDR3 region has the DNA TGTGCCAGCAGTTTAAGGGGGCATGCCTACAATGAGCAGTTCTTC.

J is TRBJ1-5 and V is TRBV19; D is possibly TRBD1 (5 bases). The CDR3 extends over 16 amino acids. V was cut by 3 bases and J by 5 bases, with 17 bases left in between. Germline values: CDR1 LNHDA, CDR2 SQIVND (reference sequence). CDR3 sequence (DNA): TGTGCCAGTAGTATTGGGGCAGTAAGTGGGGATCAGCCCCAGCATTTT. Translating it yields CASSIGAVSGDQPQHF.

The DNA for the CDR3 is TGTGCCAGCACTACCCCGGGGTGCAATGAGCAGTTCTTC. Amino acids: CASTTPGCNEQFF. The rearrangement joins TRBV6-7 to TRBJ2-1; possible D gene TRBD2, 5 bases. TRBV6-7 is an ORF; its function is uncertain. This CDR3 contains 13 residues. Trimming took 7 bases from V and 6 from J, leaving 13 bases between them.

The J gene is TRBJ2-7, the V gene TRBV6-6, with D possibly TRBD1 on 5 matching bases. V was clipped by 2 bases and J by 3 bases, with 14 bases between them. Germline-derived CDR1 and CDR2 are MNHNY and SVGAGI (reference sequence). This CDR3 spans 15 amino acids. The CDR3 nucleotides read TGTGCCAGCAGTTACGAGACAGCCGGTAGCTACGAGCAGTACTTC. Its translation is CASSYETAGSYEQYF.

A few counts support this clone. The gene calls are TRBV7-9 and TRBJ1-2; 8 bases fit TRBD1. There are 15 residues in the CDR3. CDR1 and CDR2 (germline): SEHNR, FQNEAQ (reference sequence). The ends lost 1 base at V and 5 bases at J; junction bases unmatched: 6. This CDR3 is CASSLGPGQGYGYTF. In nucleotides, the CDR3 is TGTGCCAGCAGCTTAGGCCCCGGACAGGGTTATGGCTACACCTTC.

V and J are TRBV11-2 and TRBJ1-1; maybe TRBD1 (6 bases). Germline V lookup: CDR1 SGHAT, CDR2 FQNNGV. The CDR3 extends over 14 amino acids. With 2 bases removed from V and 6 bases from J, the gap between germline ends came to 13 bases. CDR3 amino acids: CASSLRQVGAEAFF. The CDR3 nucleotides read TGTGCCAGCAGCTTAAGACAGGTTGGGGCTGAAGCTTTCTTT.

This rearrangement joins TRBV30 to TRBJ2-5, with TRBD2 matching 15 bases. V lost 8 bases and J lost 4; bases outside the gene matches: 5. From germline, CDR1 is GTSNPN and CDR2 SVGIG (reference sequence). This CDR3 contains 14 residues. The CDR3, as DNA: TGTGCCGGAGGACTAGCGGGGGGGAGAGAGACCCAGTACTTC. The encoded protein is CAGGLAGGRETQYF.

The gene calls are TRBV7-2 and TRBJ1-2; D is unresolved. This CDR3 contains 15 residues. V lost 2 bases and J 4 bases, leaving 14 bases between the germline ends. Germline assignment: CDR1 SGHTA and CDR2 FQGNSA. CDR3 DNA sequence: TGTGCCAGCAGCTTATGGGCCCCATCCCTCTATGGCTACACCTTC. Its translation is CASSLWAPSLYGYTF.

The J gene is TRBJ2-5, the V gene TRBV13; weak D call: TRBD2 (5 bases). The CDR3 consists of 15 residues. Trimming pared 5 bases from V and 1 base from J, leaving 14 bases between. Germline V CDR1 and CDR2: PRHDT, FYEKMQ (reference sequence). DNA for the CDR3: TGTGCCAGCAGCCAAGACCGGGGTCCCCAAGAGACCCAGTACTTC. Residues: CASSQDRGPQETQYF.

The CDR3 sequence is CASSQHNTGELFF. In DNA, the CDR3 is TGCGCCAGCAGCCAACACAACACCGGGGAGCTGTTTTTT. V and J are TRBV4-1 and TRBJ2-2; D gene unclear. V lost 2 bases and J lost 2, with 3 bases in between. The CDR3 totals 13 residues. From germline, CDR1 is MGHRA and CDR2 YSYEKL.

The rearrangement joins TRBV6-5 to TRBJ1-1, with a possible D match to TRBD1 (5 bases). Germline values: CDR1 MNHEY, CDR2 SVGAGI. The germline V and J ends were trimmed by 8 bases and 6 bases, with 10 bases remaining between them. The CDR3 runs to 11 residues. The CDR3 DNA reads TGTGCCAGCCTAGCGGGGGCTGAAGCTTTCTTT. This sequence encodes CASLAGAEAFF.

J is TRBJ2-5 and V is TRBV5-1, with 9 bases that match TRBD2. The J call may not be correct, given that the DNA end is closer to TRBJ2-7. There are 14 residues in the CDR3. Germline V gives CDR1 SGHRS, CDR2 YFSETQ. The CDR3 bases are TGCGCCAGCAGCCCGGGACTAGCTAGCTACGAGCAGTACTTC. This translates into CASSPGLASYEQYF.

The chain uses TRBV27 and TRBJ2-3, with 8 bases lining up with TRBD2. Trimming at V came to 3 bases and at J to 2 bases, leaving 4 bases not matched to a gene. Looked up from germline, CDR1 is MNHEY and CDR2 is SMNVEV (reference sequence). The CDR3 is 15 amino acids. For the CDR3, the DNA is TGTGCCAGCAGTTTGTTAGCGGGATTCACAGATACGCAGTATTTT. As protein: CASSLLAGFTDTQYF.

The rearrangement uses TRBV7-6 and TRBJ1-1; D may be TRBD1 (6 bases). The V end was cut by 2 bases, the J end by 0 bases, with 13 bases between. The CDR3 has 16 amino acids. CDR1 is SGHVS and CDR2 is FNYEAQ in the germline V gene. The DNA of the CDR3 is TGTGCCAGCAGCTTAAAAGGGGGAATTATGAACACTGAAGCTTTCTTT. This translates into CASSLKGGIMNTEAFF. Variable domain in full (rest from reference TRBV7-6 and TRBJ1-1): GAGVSQSPRYKVTKRGQDVALRCDPISGHVSLYWYRQALGQGPEFLTYFNYEAQQDKSGLPNDRFSAERPEGSISTLTIQRTEQRDSAMYRCASSLKGGIMNTEAFFGQGTRLTVV.

In its sample, this clone was seen once. The V call is TRBV25-1, the J call TRBJ2-5; no clear D gene. The CDR3 spans 12 residues. Germline values: CDR1 MGHDK, CDR2 SYGVNS. Between the trimmed V and J ends, which lost 4 bases and 0 bases, there was a span of 3 bases. CDR3 DNA: TGTGCCAGCAGTGTTAACCAAGAGACCCAGTACTTC. This codes for CASSVNQETQYF.

The rearrangement uses TRBV27 and TRBJ2-7; 10 bases are a match to TRBD2. The CDR3 extends over 15 amino acids. J was trimmed by 3 bases and V by 4 bases; bases with no gene match: 6. CDR1 MNHEY and CDR2 SMNVEV come from the germline V gene (reference sequence). The CDR3 DNA reads as TGTGCCAGCAGTTATTCTCTAGCGGGAGACTACGAGCAGTACTTC. Translation gives CASSYSLAGDYEQYF.

The chain employs TRBV29-1 and TRBJ2-3, with D possibly matching TRBD1 (6 bases). Trimming left V 0 bases short and J 2 bases short, with 12 bases between. From germline, CDR1 is SQVTM and CDR2 ANQGSEA. The CDR3 spans 15 residues. CDR3 coding DNA: TGCAGCGTTGAAGACTGGACAGCCTTCACAGATACGCAGTATTTT. Amino acid sequence: CSVEDWTAFTDTQYF.